One and the same sample provided the 12 T cell receptor beta chains below, sequenced in a study of cytomegalovirus exposure and HLA in healthy donors. In the PCR, 60 Vbeta and 13 Jbeta primers were used. Repertoires were generated with immunoSEQ multiplex PCR, while TCRdb's copy carries only in-frame clones and drops some. The table shows roughly 140,000 clones, with over 55% occurring only once. Sample: PBMCs. These receptors originate from a man aged 35-49 years in good health and CMV-seronegative.

The J gene is TRBJ1-2, the V gene TRBV15; TRBD1 might be the D (5 bases). The CDR3 spans 14 residues. The V end lost 1 base, the J end lost 7 bases, and 13 bases lay between the germline ends. CDR1 is LNHNV, CDR2 YYDKDF, per germline (reference sequence). In DNA form, the CDR3 reads TGTGCCACCAGCAGAGTTGGAGGGGACTCTGGCTACACCTTC. Translating it yields CATSRVGGDSGYTF.

The chain combines TRBV18 with TRBJ1-1; D unresolved. CDR1 KGHSH and CDR2 LQKENI come from the germline V gene. The CDR3 runs 15 residues. V lost 3 bases and J 1 base, leaving 12 bases between the germline ends. CDR3 protein: CASSPILGENTEAFF. DNA for the CDR3: TGTGCCAGCTCACCTATCCTCGGAGAGAACACTGAAGCTTTCTTT.

This clone was seen once. This chain uses TRBV2 with TRBJ1-6, with D perhaps TRBD1 (5 bases). This CDR3 is built from 16 residues. V gave up 3 bases and J gave up 2 bases, with 11 bases separating them. The V gene's germline CDR1 is SNHLY and CDR2 FYNNEI. This CDR3 reads CASSDPRGAYNSPLHF. DNA for the CDR3: TGTGCCAGCAGTGACCCGCGGGGGGCCTATAATTCACCCCTCCACTTT.

This chain connects TRBV19 to TRBJ1-1; a possible D gene is TRBD1 (5 bases). The CDR3 is made up of 13 amino acids. V lost 6 bases and J lost 0, with 8 bases in between. The V gene's germline CDR1 is LNHDA and CDR2 SQIVND (reference sequence). The CDR3 nucleotides read TGTGCCAGTAGGACGACAGTGAACACTGAAGCTTTCTTT. Amino acids: CASRTTVNTEAFF.

This clone was counted once. This chain connects TRBV7-9 to TRBJ1-1; no firm D call. CDR1 SEHNR and CDR2 FQNEAQ come from the germline V gene (reference sequence). Trimming removed 2 bases from V and 4 bases from J, with 23 bases in between. This CDR3 is built from 18 residues. The CDR3 nucleotides read TGTGCCAGCAGCTTACTTCGAGGGCCCGGCTTTGGTGGCACTGAAGCTTTCTTT. Translation gives CASSLLRGPGFGGTEAFF.

The J gene is TRBJ1-1, the V gene TRBV20-1; D not resolved. Trimming left V 2 bases short and J 10 bases short, with 11 bases between. The CDR3 is 11 residues long. CDR1 is DFQATT and CDR2 is SNEGSKA in the germline V gene (reference sequence). The CDR3 DNA follows: TGCAGTGCTAGAAGAGGCCAAGGAGCTTTCTTT. Its protein is CSARRGQGAFF.

This chain connects TRBV18 to TRBJ2-7; 7 bases match TRBD1. The V gene's germline CDR1 is KGHSH and CDR2 LQKENI. The CDR3 runs 14 residues. V lost 5 bases to trimming and J lost 2 bases; unmatched junction nucleotides: 6. The DNA of the CDR3 is TGTGCCAGCTCATCGGACAGGAAAACCTACGAGCAGTACTTC. This gives the protein CASSSDRKTYEQYF. Combining the CDR3 with reference TRBV18 and TRBJ2-7 gives the whole variable domain NAGVMQNPRHLVRRRGQEARLRCSPMKGHSHVYWYRQLPEEGLKFMVYLQKENIIDESGMPKERFSAEFPKEGPSILRIQQVVRGDSAAYFCASSSDRKTYEQYFGPGTRLTVT.

The chain links TRBV9 to TRBJ2-7, with a possible D match to TRBD2 (5 bases). The CDR3 is 14 amino acids. Germline CDR1 SGDLS, CDR2 YYNGEE. V was trimmed by 4 bases and J by 3 bases, leaving 14 bases between them. The CDR3, as DNA: TGTGCCAGCAGCCCCCAGCGGACGGACTACGAGCAGTACTTC. Protein product: CASSPQRTDYEQYF.

V and J are TRBV7-3 and TRBJ2-7, with 9 bases lining up with TRBD1. The CDR3 has 16 amino acids. Unmatched junction bases numbered 10, after V lost 3 bases and J lost 4 bases. From germline, CDR1 is SGHTA and CDR2 FQGTGA. CDR3 loop: CASSFSPGQGLYEQYF. CDR3 DNA sequence: TGTGCCAGCAGCTTCTCACCGGGACAGGGCCTGTACGAGCAGTACTTC.

This rearrangement joins TRBV4-1 to TRBJ1-5; maybe TRBD1 (6 bases). Germline loops: CDR1 MGHRA, CDR2 YSYEKL. The CDR3 runs 15 residues. V lost 1 base, J lost 3 bases, and 10 bases lay in between. CDR3 loop: CASSQGTDYNQPQHF. DNA of the CDR3: TGCGCCAGCAGCCAAGGGACAGATTACAATCAGCCCCAGCATTTT.

The J gene is TRBJ1-3, the V gene TRBV30; TRBD1 matches 8 bases. V was pared by 5 bases and J by 0 bases, with 3 bases of the junction left unmatched. Germline CDR1 and CDR2: GTSNPN and SVGIG (reference sequence). The CDR3 sequence is 14 residues long. The CDR3 sequence is CAWQGALSGNTIYF. As DNA, the CDR3 is TGTGCCTGGCAGGGGGCTCTCTCTGGAAACACCATATATTTT.

This rearrangement joins TRBV7-6 to TRBJ2-1; TRBD2 agrees at 14 bases. Germline values: CDR1 SGHVS, CDR2 FNYEAQ. The ends lost 5 bases at V and 0 bases at J; junction bases unmatched: 6. This CDR3 spans 18 amino acids. The CDR3 bases are TGTGCCAGCAGCCGCAGGACTAGCGGGGGGTCCTCCTACAATGAGCAGTTCTTC. As protein: CASSRRTSGGSSYNEQFF.